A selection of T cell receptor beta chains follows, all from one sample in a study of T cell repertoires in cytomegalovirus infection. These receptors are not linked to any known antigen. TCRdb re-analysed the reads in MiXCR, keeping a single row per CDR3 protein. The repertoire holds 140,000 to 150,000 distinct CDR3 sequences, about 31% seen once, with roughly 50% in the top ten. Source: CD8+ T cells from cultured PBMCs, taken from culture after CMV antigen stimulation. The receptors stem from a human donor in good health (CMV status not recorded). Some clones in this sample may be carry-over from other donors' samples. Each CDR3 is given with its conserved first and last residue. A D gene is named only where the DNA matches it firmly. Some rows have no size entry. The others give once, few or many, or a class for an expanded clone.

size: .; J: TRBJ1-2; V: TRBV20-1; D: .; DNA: TGCAGTGCAGAGCACAAACGGAACTATGGCTACACCTTC; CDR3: CSAEHKRNYGYTF
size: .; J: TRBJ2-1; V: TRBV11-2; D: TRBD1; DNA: TGTGCCAGCAGCTGGGACAGTCAAGATTACAATGAGCAGTTCTTC; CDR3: CASSWDSQDYNEQFF
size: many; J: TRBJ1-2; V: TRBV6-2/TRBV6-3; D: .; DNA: TGTGCCAGCAGTTATGAACCCGGCTATGGCTACACCTTC; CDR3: CASSYEPGYGYTF
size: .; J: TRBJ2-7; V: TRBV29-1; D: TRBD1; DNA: TGCAGCGTTGGCCGACAGGGGCCCGAGCAGTACTTC; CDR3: CSVGRQGPEQYF
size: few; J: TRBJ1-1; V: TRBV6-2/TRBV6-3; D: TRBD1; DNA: TGTGCCAGCAGAAGGACAGGACTTATGAACACTGAAGCTTTCTTT; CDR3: CASRRTGLMNTEAFF
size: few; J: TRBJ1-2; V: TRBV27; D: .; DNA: TGTGCCAGCAGTTTGGTGGGGGCCAGTGAGGAAGGCTACACCTTC; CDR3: CASSLVGASEEGYTF
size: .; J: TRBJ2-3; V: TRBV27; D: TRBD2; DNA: TGTGCCAGCAGTTTATTGGCGGGGGGGCTGACGGATACGCAGTATTTT; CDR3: CASSLLAGGLTDTQYF
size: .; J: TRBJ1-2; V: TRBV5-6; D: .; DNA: TGTGCCAGCAGCTTGTCAACGGGCTATGGCTACACCTTC; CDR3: CASSLSTGYGYTF
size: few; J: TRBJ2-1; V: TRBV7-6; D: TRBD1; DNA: TGTGCCAGCAGCCGATTGGGACAGTTATACAATGAGCAGTTCTTC; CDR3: CASSRLGQLYNEQFF
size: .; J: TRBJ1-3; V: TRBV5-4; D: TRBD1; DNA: TGTGCCAGCAGCTACGGACAGGGGGCTGGAAACACCATATATTTT; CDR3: CASSYGQGAGNTIYF
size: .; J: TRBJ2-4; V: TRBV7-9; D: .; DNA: TGTGCCAGCAGCTTGGAAAGTCTAGCGGCCAAAAACATTCAGTACTTC; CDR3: CASSLESLAAKNIQYF
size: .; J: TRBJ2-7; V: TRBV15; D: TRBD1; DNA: TGTGCCACCAGCAGCTTGACAGGGATTGCCTACGAGCAGTACTTC; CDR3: CATSSLTGIAYEQYF
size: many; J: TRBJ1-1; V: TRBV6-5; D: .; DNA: TGTGCCAGCAGTTACTCGATAACGGTGAACACTGAAGCTTTCTTT; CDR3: CASSYSITVNTEAFF
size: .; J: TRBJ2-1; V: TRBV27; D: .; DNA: TGTGCCAGCAGTAAAACGGACGGGATTTCCTACAATGAGCAGTTCTTC; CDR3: CASSKTDGISYNEQFF
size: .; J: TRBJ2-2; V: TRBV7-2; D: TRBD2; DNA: TGTGCCAGCAGCTCCCGGGGGCGTCTAGCGGGGGCTGGCACCGGGGAGCTGTTTTTT; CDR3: CASSSRGRLAGAGTGELFF
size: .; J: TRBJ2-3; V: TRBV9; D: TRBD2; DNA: TGTGCCAGCAGCGTAGACCACATGCGGGGGGCCTTTACAGATACGCAGTATTTT; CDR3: CASSVDHMRGAFTDTQYF
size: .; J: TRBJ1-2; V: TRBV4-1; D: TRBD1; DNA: TGCGCCAGCAGGCCGTGGTTCCGGGACAGTTCATCGGGCTACACCTTC; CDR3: CASRPWFRDSSSGYTF
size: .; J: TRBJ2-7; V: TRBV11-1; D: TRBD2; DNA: TGTGCCAGCAGCTCCTGGACTAGCGGGGGGGTCCACGAGCAGTACTTC; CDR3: CASSSWTSGGVHEQYF
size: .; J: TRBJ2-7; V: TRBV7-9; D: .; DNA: TGTGCCAGCAGCTTAGTCCTACAGGGACGCCACGAGCAGTACTTC; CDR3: CASSLVLQGRHEQYF
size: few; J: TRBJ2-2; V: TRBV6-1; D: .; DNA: TGTGCCAGCAGGGTCTGGGGGCTCGACACCGGGGAGCTGTTTTTT; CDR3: CASRVWGLDTGELFF
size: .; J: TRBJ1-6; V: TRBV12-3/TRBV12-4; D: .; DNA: TGTGCCAGCAAACTGAGCTCCTATAATTCACCCCTCCACTTT; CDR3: CASKLSSYNSPLHF
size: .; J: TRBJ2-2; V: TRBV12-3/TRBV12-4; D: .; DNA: TGTGCCAGCAGTCTTAGCGTCACCGGGGAGCTGTTTTTT; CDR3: CASSLSVTGELFF
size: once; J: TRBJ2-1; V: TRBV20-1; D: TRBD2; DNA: TGCAGTGCTAGAAGGCTAGCGGGGGGTCCCGAGCTATACAATGAGCAGTTCTTC; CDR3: CSARRLAGGPELYNEQFF
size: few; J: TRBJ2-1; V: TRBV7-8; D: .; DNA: TGTGCCAGCAGCTTGACAGAGACCTACAATGAGCAGTTCTTC; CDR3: CASSLTETYNEQFF
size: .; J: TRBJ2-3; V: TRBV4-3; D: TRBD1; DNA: TGCGCCAGCAGCCCTTATCAGCAGGGGGTAGATACGCAGTATTTT; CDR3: CASSPYQQGVDTQYF
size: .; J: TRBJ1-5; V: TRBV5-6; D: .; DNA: TGTGCCAGCAGTAGTGAGGGCAATCAGCCCCAGCATTTT; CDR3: CASSSEGNQPQHF
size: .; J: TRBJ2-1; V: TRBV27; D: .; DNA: TGTGCCACCTTCGGGGGGCCGAATGAGCAGTTCTTC; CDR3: CATFGGPNEQFF
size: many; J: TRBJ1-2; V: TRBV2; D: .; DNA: TGTGCCAGCAGAAAGAATCAGGGGATAAACTATGGCTACACCTTC; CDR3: CASRKNQGINYGYTF
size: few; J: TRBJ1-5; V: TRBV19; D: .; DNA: TGTGCCAGTAGCTTAGGGGGACGGGGAGACAATCAGCCCCAGCATTTT; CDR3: CASSLGGRGDNQPQHF
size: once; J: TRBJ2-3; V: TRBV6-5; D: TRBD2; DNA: TGTGCCAGCAGTCCTCTAGCGGGGAATACAGATACGCAGTATTTT; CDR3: CASSPLAGNTDTQYF
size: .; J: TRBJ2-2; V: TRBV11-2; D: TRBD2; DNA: TGTGCCAGCAGAGCTCGTCTAAGCGGGGGGGCGAACACCGGGGAGCTGTTTTTT; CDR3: CASRARLSGGANTGELFF
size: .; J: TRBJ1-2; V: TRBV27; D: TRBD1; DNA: TGTGCCAGCAGTTCCGCGGGACAGCTAAGCGGCTACACCTTC; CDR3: CASSSAGQLSGYTF